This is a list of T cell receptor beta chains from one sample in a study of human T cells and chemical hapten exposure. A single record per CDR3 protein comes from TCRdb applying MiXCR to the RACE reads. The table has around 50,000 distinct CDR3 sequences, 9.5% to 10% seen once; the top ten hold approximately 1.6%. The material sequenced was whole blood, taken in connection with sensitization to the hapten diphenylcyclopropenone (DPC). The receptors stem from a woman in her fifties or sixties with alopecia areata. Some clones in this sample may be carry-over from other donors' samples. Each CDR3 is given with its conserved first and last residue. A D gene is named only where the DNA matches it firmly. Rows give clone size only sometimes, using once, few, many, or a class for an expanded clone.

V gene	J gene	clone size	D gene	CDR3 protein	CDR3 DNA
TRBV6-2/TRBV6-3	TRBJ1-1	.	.	CASSYSKSEAFF	TGTGCCAGCAGTTACTCGAAGTCTGAAGCTTTCTTT
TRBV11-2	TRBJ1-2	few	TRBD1	CASSLLTGDYGYTF	TGTGCCAGCAGCTTACTGACAGGGGACTATGGCTACACCTTC
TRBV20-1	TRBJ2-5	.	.	CSTPRVGPGETQYF	TGCAGTACTCCCCGAGTAGGACCAGGAGAGACCCAGTACTTC
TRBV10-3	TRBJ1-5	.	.	CVISEGQANQPQHF	TGTGTCATCAGTGAGGGGCAGGCTAATCAGCCCCAGCATTTT
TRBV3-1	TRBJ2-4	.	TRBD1	CASSQERTGEGIQYF	TGTGCCAGCAGCCAAGAACGGACAGGGGAGGGCATTCAGTACTTC
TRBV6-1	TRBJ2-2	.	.	CASSEDGGRELFF	TGTGCCAGCAGTGAAGATGGCGGCCGGGAGCTGTTTTTT
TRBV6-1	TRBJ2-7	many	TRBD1	CASRRDSIVSYEQYF	TGTGCCAGCAGAAGGGACAGTATAGTCTCCTACGAGCAGTACTTC
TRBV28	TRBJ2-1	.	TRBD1	CASRPGTALYNEQFF	TGTGCCAGCAGACCTGGGACAGCACTCTACAATGAGCAGTTCTTC
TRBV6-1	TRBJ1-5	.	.	CAIQSDSFHQPQHF	TGTGCCATCCAATCCGACAGTTTTCATCAGCCCCAGCATTTT
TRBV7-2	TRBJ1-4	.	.	CASSPIPGAGEKLFF	TGTGCCAGCAGCCCCATCCCGGGGGCAGGGGAAAAACTGTTTTTT
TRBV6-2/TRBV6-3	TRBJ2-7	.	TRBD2	CASSYAGAYEQYF	TGTGCCAGCAGTTACGCGGGAGCATACGAGCAGTACTTC
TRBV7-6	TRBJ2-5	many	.	CASSFSVWDTLGETQYF	TGTGCCAGCAGCTTCTCTGTTTGGGACACCCTAGGAGAGACCCAGTACTTC
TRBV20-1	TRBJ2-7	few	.	CSAREGGGLSPYEQYF	TGCAGTGCTAGAGAAGGGGGGGGTCTATCCCCCTACGAGCAGTACTTC
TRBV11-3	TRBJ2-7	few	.	CASSHSASSYEQYF	TGTGCCAGCAGCCACTCCGCTAGCTCCTACGAGCAGTACTTC
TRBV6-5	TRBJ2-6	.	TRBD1	CASSPRDRVLSGANVLTF	TGTGCCAGCAGTCCCCGGGACAGGGTATTGTCTGGGGCCAACGTCCTGACTTTC
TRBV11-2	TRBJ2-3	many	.	CASSLEGLAFPRTDTQYF	TGTGCCAGCAGCTTAGAAGGGCTAGCGTTCCCCCGCACAGATACGCAGTATTTT
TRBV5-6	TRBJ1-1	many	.	CASSYKGQTEAFF	TGTGCCAGCAGCTACAAGGGGCAAACTGAAGCTTTCTTT
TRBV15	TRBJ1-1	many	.	CATSRGRGAGEAFF	TGTGCCACCAGCAGGGGAAGGGGCGCGGGTGAAGCTTTCTTT
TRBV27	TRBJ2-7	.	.	CASSSMKGKIYEQYF	TGTGCCAGCAGTTCTATGAAGGGGAAGATTTACGAGCAGTACTTC
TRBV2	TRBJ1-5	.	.	CASSAFMEPQHF	TGTGCCAGCAGTGCGTTTATGGAGCCCCAGCATTTT
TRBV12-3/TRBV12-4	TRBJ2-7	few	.	CASSPFILGYEQYF	TGTGCCAGCAGCCCATTCATTCTCGGGTACGAGCAGTACTTC
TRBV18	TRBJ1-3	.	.	CASSPTGNGNTIYF	TGTGCCAGCTCACCAACAGGGAATGGAAACACCATATATTTT
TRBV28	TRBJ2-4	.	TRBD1	CATTGANGDIQYF	TGTGCCACTACAGGGGCTAATGGGGACATTCAGTACTTC
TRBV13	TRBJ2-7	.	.	CASSSKLAAYEQYF	TGTGCCAGCAGCTCGAAGTTAGCGGCCTACGAGCAGTACTTC
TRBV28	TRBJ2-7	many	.	CASSKDGYEQYF	TGTGCCAGCAGTAAGGACGGCTACGAGCAGTACTTC
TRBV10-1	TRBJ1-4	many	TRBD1	CASVTGQINEKLFF	TGCGCCAGCGTTACGGGACAGATCAATGAAAAACTGTTTTTT
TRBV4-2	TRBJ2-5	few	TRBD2	CASSQDDPSGRVETQYF	TGTGCCAGCAGCCAAGACGATCCTAGCGGGAGGGTCGAGACCCAGTACTTC
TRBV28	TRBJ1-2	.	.	CASSPAAAGTFYGYTF	TGTGCCAGCAGCCCCGCAGCGGCAGGGACCTTCTATGGCTACACCTTC
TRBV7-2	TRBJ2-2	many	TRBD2	CASRKREISTGELFF	TGTGCCAGCAGAAAGCGGGAGATCAGCACCGGGGAGCTGTTTTTT
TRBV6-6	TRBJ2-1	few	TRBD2	CASRSSGGLSSYNEQFF	TGTGCCAGCAGGTCTAGCGGGGGGCTCAGCTCCTACAATGAGCAGTTCTTC
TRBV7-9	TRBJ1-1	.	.	CASSFSVSGPFF	TGTGCCAGCAGCTTTTCCGTCAGTGGACCTTTCTTT
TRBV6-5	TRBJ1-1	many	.	CASSKHTTEAFF	TGTGCCAGCAGTAAACACACTACTGAAGCTTTCTTT
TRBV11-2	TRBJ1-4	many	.	CASSPSRGLLGEKLFF	TGTGCCAGCAGCCCCAGTCGGGGGCTGTTGGGGGAAAAACTGTTTTTT
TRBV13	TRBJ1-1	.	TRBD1	CASSSTGQGLTEAFF	TGTGCCAGCAGCTCCACCGGACAGGGGCTTACTGAAGCTTTCTTT